The 21 T cell receptor beta chains reported below all come from one sample, sequenced in a study. Adaptor-ligated barcode primers were used to amplify TRBV12-4/TRBJ1-2 clonotypes. TCRdb recomputed calls from the multiplex PCR reads with MiXCR, one row per CDR3 protein. Of roughly 1,600 distinct CDR3 sequences listed, around 4.2% are singletons. The sequenced sample was naive CD4+ T cells sorted from blood. Subset reported: naive CD4+ T cells, CD4+CD45RA+CD25-. The receptors here all came from a female donor with breast cancer.

In this sample, this clonotype is medium-sized. This chain uses TRBV12-3 or TRBV12-4 with TRBJ1-2, with 7 bases matching TRBD1. This CDR3 has 13 amino acids. After removal of 5 bases from V and 7 bases from J, the junction contained 7 bases not matched to a gene. The CDR3 region has the DNA TGTGCCAGCAGTCCTACCGGACAGGCTGGCTACACCTTC. It yields the protein CASSPTGQAGYTF.

In its sample, this clonotype was seen many times. The V and J genes are TRBV12-3 or TRBV12-4 and TRBJ1-2, with D uncertain. The CDR3 totals 12 residues. The V end lost 5 bases, the J end lost 4 bases, and 8 bases lay between the germline ends. The CDR3 here is CASSGPGYGYTF. The CDR3 region has the DNA TGTGCCAGCAGTGGGCCGGGCTATGGCTACACCTTC.

In its sample, this clonotype ranks as medium-sized (0.01 to 0.1%). This rearrangement joins TRBV12-3 or TRBV12-4 to TRBJ1-2; D is ambiguous. The CDR3 length is 13 residues. V was shortened by 1 base and J by 6 bases, with 9 bases between the two germline ends. Here the CDR3 reads CASSLEGFDGYTF. Here the CDR3 DNA reads TGTGCCAGCAGTTTAGAAGGGTTTGATGGCTACACCTTC.

Within the sample, this clonotype is large. The chain couples TRBV12-3 or TRBV12-4 to TRBJ1-2, with no clear D. This CDR3 is 11 amino acids long. V was shortened by 1 base and J by 4 bases, with 1 base between the two germline ends. The CDR3 loop is CASSLGYGYTF. The DNA for the CDR3 is TGTGCCAGCAGTTTAGGCTATGGCTACACCTTC.

This clonotype came up many times. The chain uses TRBV12-3 or TRBV12-4 and TRBJ1-2; unclear D gene. The CDR3 sequence is 14 residues long. V lost 7 bases, J lost 4 bases, and 16 bases lay in between. CDR3 in amino acids: CASTTDHSSYGYTF. CDR3 bases: TGTGCCAGCACAACGGACCATTCTAGCTATGGCTACACCTTC.

The chain employs TRBV12-3 or TRBV12-4 and TRBJ1-2, with D unresolved. The V end lost 1 base, the J end lost 4 bases, and 7 bases lay between the germline ends. CDR3 length equals 13 residues. The CDR3 bases are TGTGCCAGCAGTTTAGACAGTACCTATGGCTACACCTTC. Its protein product is CASSLDSTYGYTF.

The V and J genes are TRBV12-3 or TRBV12-4 and TRBJ1-2, with D possibly being TRBD1 (6 bases). V lost 3 bases, J lost 4 bases, and 12 bases lay in between. This CDR3 region has 14 residues. The CDR3 protein is CASSFNRAIYGYTF. The CDR3 DNA follows: TGTGCCAGCAGTTTTAACAGGGCTATCTATGGCTACACCTTC.

This clonotype is categorized as medium-sized. The chain has TRBV12-3 or TRBV12-4 and TRBJ1-2; tentative D call: TRBD1 (6 bases). The CDR3 is 13 amino acids. The V end lost 3 bases, the J end lost 4 bases, and 9 bases lay between the germline ends. CDR3 loop: CASSFDRFYGYTF. The DNA for the CDR3 is TGTGCCAGCAGTTTCGACAGGTTCTATGGCTACACCTTC.

Judged by abundance, this clonotype is medium-sized. The chain is built from TRBV12-3 or TRBV12-4 and TRBJ1-2, with D possibly being TRBD1 (5 bases). CDR3 length equals 13 residues. The V end was cut by 6 bases, the J end by 6 bases, with 14 bases between. CDR3 amino acids: CASSPIDRDGYTF. The CDR3 coding sequence is TGTGCCAGCAGCCCGATAGACAGAGATGGCTACACCTTC.

This clonotype was recorded many times. The CDR3 nucleotides are TGTGCCAGCAGTTCTGACAGGGAAAACTATGGCTACACCTTC. Amino acid sequence: CASSSDRENYGYTF. The gene calls are TRBV12-3 or TRBV12-4 and TRBJ1-2; 7 bases agree with TRBD1. The J segment lost 2 bases and the V segment lost 4 bases, leaving 4 bases of the junction unmatched. The CDR3 covers 14 residues.

This clonotype qualifies as medium-sized. The CDR3: CASSTTSGTLDLGGYGYTF. The CDR3 DNA sequence: TGTGCCAGCAGTACTACCTCCGGGACACTAGATCTTGGTGGCTATGGCTACACCTTC. The V gene is TRBV12-3 or TRBV12-4, the J gene TRBJ1-2; TRBD1 is a possible D gene (6 bases). V was trimmed by 5 bases and J by 4 bases, leaving 29 bases between them. The length of the CDR3 is 19 residues.

This clonotype is medium-sized. The chain uses TRBV12-3 or TRBV12-4 and TRBJ1-2; a possible D gene is TRBD1 (5 bases). V lost 6 bases to trimming and J lost 8 bases, with 16 bases between them. The CDR3 sequence is 13 residues long. The CDR3 here is CASRDSRRAGYTF. The CDR3 DNA sequence: TGTGCCAGCAGGGACTCCCGCAGGGCCGGCTACACCTTC.

This clonotype was seen repeatedly, ten times or more. J is TRBJ1-2 and V is TRBV12-3 or TRBV12-4; no clear D gene. The V and J ends lost 0 bases and 4 bases respectively, with 9 bases between them. The CDR3 is 14 residues long. CDR3 residues: CASSLALRVYGYTF. Here the CDR3 DNA reads TGTGCCAGCAGTTTAGCGCTTCGGGTCTATGGCTACACCTTC.

This clonotype is classed as medium-sized. The chain combines TRBV12-3 or TRBV12-4 with TRBJ1-2; 7 bases align to TRBD1. Trimming removed 3 bases from V and 8 bases from J; junction bases left unmatched: 9. The CDR3 runs 14 residues. The chain's CDR3 is CASSFRSGQRGYTF. The CDR3 DNA is TGTGCCAGCAGTTTTCGCTCGGGACAGCGAGGCTACACCTTC.

This clonotype is deemed medium-sized. V gene TRBV12-3 or TRBV12-4 combines with J gene TRBJ1-2; 8 bases align to TRBD1. V trimming: 5 bases; J trimming: 0 bases; junction bases outside the gene matches: 2. CDR3 length: 14 residues. The CDR3 reads CASSRTGTNYGYTF. The CDR3 DNA reads as TGTGCCAGCAGTCGGACAGGGACTAACTATGGCTACACCTTC.

This clonotype was observed a handful of times. V gene TRBV12-3 or TRBV12-4 combines with J gene TRBJ1-2; D may be TRBD1 (5 bases). V was shortened by 10 bases and J by 2 bases, with 17 bases between the two germline ends. This CDR3 contains 14 residues. The CDR3 DNA reads TGTGCCACCACCTGGGAGGGGCGAAACTATGGCTACACCTTC. Its protein product is CATTWEGRNYGYTF.

This clonotype ranks as medium-sized (0.01 to 0.1%). The chain employs TRBV12-3 or TRBV12-4 and TRBJ1-2, with unresolved D. The CDR3 length is 15 residues. V lost 1 base to trimming and J lost 2 bases, with 11 bases between them. Written as DNA, the CDR3 is TGTGCCAGCAGTTTAGGGGAATTGGGAAACTATGGCTACACCTTC. Translating it yields CASSLGELGNYGYTF.

By frequency in the sample, this clonotype is medium-sized. The chain links TRBV12-3 or TRBV12-4 to TRBJ1-2; TRBD1 agrees at 10 bases. Trimming at V came to 6 bases and at J to 2 bases, leaving 3 bases not matched to a gene. The CDR3 has 14 residues. As DNA, the CDR3 is TGTGCCAGCAGGGGACAGGGGTGGAACTATGGCTACACCTTC. This gives the protein CASRGQGWNYGYTF.

This clonotype is medium-sized (0.01 to 0.1%) within its sample. The chain is built from TRBV12-3 or TRBV12-4 and TRBJ1-2; D remains ambiguous. The CDR3 length is 13 residues. V was pared by 3 bases and J by 6 bases, with 11 bases between. The CDR3 nucleotides are TGTGCCAGCAGTTTCTTACGGACGGATGGCTACACCTTC. Its translation: CASSFLRTDGYTF.

This clonotype qualifies as large. The rearrangement links TRBV12-3 or TRBV12-4 to TRBJ1-2, with 7 bases fitting TRBD1. V shed 2 bases and J 7 bases; nucleotides not matched to a gene: 4. The length of the CDR3 is 13 residues. The CDR3 bases are TGTGCCAGCAGTTTAACAGGGGTAACTGGCTACACCTTC. Protein product: CASSLTGVTGYTF.

This clonotype is large in the sample. The genes are TRBV12-3 or TRBV12-4 and TRBJ1-2; D is undetermined. There are 14 residues in the CDR3. Deletions cut 5 bases from V and 3 bases from J, with 13 bases between. DNA for the CDR3: TGTGCCAGCAGTCAATCCGACGGGGACTATGGCTACACCTTC. Residues: CASSQSDGDYGYTF.